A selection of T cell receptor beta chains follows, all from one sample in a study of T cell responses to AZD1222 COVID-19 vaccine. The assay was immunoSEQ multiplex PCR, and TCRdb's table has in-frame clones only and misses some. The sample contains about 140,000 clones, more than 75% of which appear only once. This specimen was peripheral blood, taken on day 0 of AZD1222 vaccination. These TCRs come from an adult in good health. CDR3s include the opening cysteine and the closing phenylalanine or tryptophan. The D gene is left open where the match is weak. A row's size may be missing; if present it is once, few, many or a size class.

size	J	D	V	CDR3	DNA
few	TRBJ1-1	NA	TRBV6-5	CASSRGATEAFF	TGTGCCAGCAGTAGGGGGGCCACTGAAGCTTTCTTT
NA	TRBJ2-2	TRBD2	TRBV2	CASKLAGGTNTGELFF	TGTGCCAGCAAACTAGCGGGGGGTACGAACACCGGGGAGCTGTTTTTT
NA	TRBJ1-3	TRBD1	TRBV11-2	CASSLRTGGLFSGNTIYF	TGTGCCAGCAGCCTCCGGACAGGGGGCCTATTCTCTGGAAACACCATATATTTT
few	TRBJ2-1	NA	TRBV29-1	CSVEVLASSYNEQFF	TGCAGCGTTGAAGTCCTAGCGAGCTCCTACAATGAGCAGTTCTTC
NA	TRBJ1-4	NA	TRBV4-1	CASSLSGGDEKLFF	TGCGCCAGCAGCCTTTCTGGGGGGGACGAAAAACTGTTTTTT
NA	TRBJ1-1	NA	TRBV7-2	CASSPGRGSTEAFF	TGTGCCAGCAGCCCTGGGCGAGGATCGACTGAAGCTTTCTTT
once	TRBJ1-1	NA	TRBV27	CASSLLTGNTEAFF	TGTGCCAGCAGTTTACTGACGGGGAACACTGAAGCTTTCTTT
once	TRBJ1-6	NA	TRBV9	CASSVEGDLSYNSPLHF	TGTGCCAGCAGCGTAGAAGGAGACTTATCCTATAATTCACCCCTCCACTTT
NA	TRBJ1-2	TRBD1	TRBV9	CASSVAPRAGGAYGYTF	TGTGCCAGCAGCGTAGCTCCGCGGGCAGGGGGCGCATATGGCTACACCTTC
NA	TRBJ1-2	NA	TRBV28	CASMGYGYTF	TGTGCCAGCATGGGCTATGGCTACACCTTC
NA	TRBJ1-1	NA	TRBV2	CASRIEGGDTEAFF	TGTGCCAGCAGGATAGAGGGGGGGGACACTGAAGCTTTCTTT
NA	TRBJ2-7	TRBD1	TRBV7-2	CASTQGPDRVGEQYF	TGTGCCAGCACCCAGGGACCAGACAGGGTAGGGGAGCAGTACTTC
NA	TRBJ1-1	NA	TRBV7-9	CASSSRTANTEAFF	TGTGCCAGCAGCTCTCGGACGGCCAACACTGAAGCTTTCTTT
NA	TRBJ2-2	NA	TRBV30	CAWSPRPNTGELFF	TGTGCCTGGAGTCCGAGACCGAACACCGGGGAGCTGTTTTTT
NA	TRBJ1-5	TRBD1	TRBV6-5	CASTTAGTGIQPQHF	TGTGCCAGCACTACAGCCGGGACAGGGATTCAGCCCCAGCATTTT
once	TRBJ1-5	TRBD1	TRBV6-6	CASTGQVNQPQHF	TGTGCCAGCACCGGACAGGTGAATCAGCCCCAGCATTTT
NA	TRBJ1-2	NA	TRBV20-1	CSASLVTGRGGYTF	TGCAGTGCTAGTTTGGTAACGGGGAGGGGTGGCTACACCTTC
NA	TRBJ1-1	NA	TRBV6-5	CASSSPSRDTEAFF	TGTGCCAGCAGTTCGCCCAGTAGGGACACTGAAGCTTTCTTT
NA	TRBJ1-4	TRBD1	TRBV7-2	CASSLGLDRGRVNEKLFF	TGTGCCAGCAGCTTAGGGTTGGACAGGGGGCGGGTTAATGAAAAACTGTTTTTT
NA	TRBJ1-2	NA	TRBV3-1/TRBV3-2	CASSQGLGDGYTF	TGTGCCAGCAGCCAAGGGTTGGGGGATGGCTACACCTTC
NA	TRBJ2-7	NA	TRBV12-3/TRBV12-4	CASSFGVTGQYF	TGTGCCAGCAGTTTCGGAGTGACAGGGCAGTACTTC
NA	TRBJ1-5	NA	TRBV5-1	CASSQGTDSNQPQHF	TGCGCCAGCAGCCAAGGGACGGATAGCAATCAGCCCCAGCATTTT
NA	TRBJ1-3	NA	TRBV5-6	CASSLVVETDSGNTIYF	TGTGCCAGCAGCTTGGTGGTTGAGACAGACTCTGGAAACACCATATATTTT
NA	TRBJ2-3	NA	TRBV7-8	CASSLIYTDTQYF	TGTGCCAGCAGCTTAATTTACACAGATACGCAGTATTTT
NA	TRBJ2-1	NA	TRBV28	CASSALRVAEQFF	TGTGCCAGCAGTGCATTGAGGGTAGCCGAGCAGTTCTTC
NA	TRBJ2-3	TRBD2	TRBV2	CASRKLAGGSTDTQYF	TGTGCCAGCAGGAAACTAGCGGGGGGTTCCACAGATACGCAGTATTTT
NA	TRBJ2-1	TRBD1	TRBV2	CASSETGQGQGEQFF	TGTGCCAGCAGTGAAACGGGACAGGGGCAGGGTGAGCAGTTCTTC
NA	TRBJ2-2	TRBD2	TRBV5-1	CASSPGLAITGELFF	TGCGCCAGCAGCCCGGGACTAGCTATCACCGGGGAGCTGTTTTTT
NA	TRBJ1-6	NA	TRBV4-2	CASSQTGKSSYNSPLHF	TGTGCCAGCAGCCAGACAGGCAAGAGCTCCTATAATTCACCCCTCCACTTT
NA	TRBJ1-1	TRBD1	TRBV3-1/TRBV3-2	CASSQGEGARGGTEAFF	TGTGCCAGCAGCCAAGGAGAGGGGGCGAGAGGTGGCACTGAAGCTTTCTTT
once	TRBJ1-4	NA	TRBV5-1	CASSPGTSTTNEKLFF	TGCGCCAGCAGCCCAGGGACATCTACAACTAATGAAAAACTGTTTTTT
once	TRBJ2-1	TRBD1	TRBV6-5	CASSLDRANEQFF	TGTGCCAGCAGCCTTGACAGGGCGAATGAGCAGTTCTTC
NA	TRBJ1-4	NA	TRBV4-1	CASSRINQGTNEKLFF	TGCGCCAGCAGCCGGATCAATCAGGGGACTAATGAAAAACTGTTTTTT
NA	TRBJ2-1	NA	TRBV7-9	CASSLFRKGNEQFF	TGTGCCAGCAGCTTATTTAGGAAGGGAAATGAGCAGTTCTTC
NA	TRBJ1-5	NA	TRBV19	CASSGHRQNQPQHF	TGTGCCAGTAGTGGACACAGACAAAATCAGCCCCAGCATTTT
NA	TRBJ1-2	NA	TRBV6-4	CASSFNRNGNYGYTF	TGTGCCAGCAGTTTCAACAGAAACGGGAACTATGGCTACACCTTC
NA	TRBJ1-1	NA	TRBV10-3	CAISESGTVNTEAFF	TGTGCCATCAGTGAGTCCGGGACCGTTAACACTGAAGCTTTCTTT
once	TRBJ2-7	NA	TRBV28	CASSSGGPGGLGSYEQYF	TGTGCCAGCAGTTCGGGCGGCCCCGGTGGGTTGGGGTCCTACGAGCAGTACTTC
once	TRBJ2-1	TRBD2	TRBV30	CGLAVRNEQFF	TGTGGACTAGCGGTGAGAAATGAGCAGTTCTTC
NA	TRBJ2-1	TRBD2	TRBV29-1	CSVVRGSREQFF	TGCAGCGTTGTCCGCGGGAGCCGGGAGCAGTTCTTC
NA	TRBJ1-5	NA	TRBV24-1	CATLTGTNTRRVPAYSNQPQHF	TGTGCCACCCTTACTGGGACTAACACCCGGAGGGTCCCGGCATATAGCAATCAGCCCCAGCATTTT